This T cell receptor beta chain was profiled in a study of T cell responses to AZD1222 COVID-19 vaccine. V gave up 1 base and J gave up 13 bases, with 20 bases separating them. The CDR3 length is 15 residues. CDR1 and CDR2 (germline): LGHNA, YNFKEQ. Profiled with immunoSEQ multiplex PCR; TCRdb holds only in-frame clones, not every one. This repertoire shows some 80,000 clones, approximately 90% found once; its top ten account for 3% to 3.5%. The sample consisted of peripheral blood, taken 28 days after the second AZD1222 dose. This chain links TRBV4-2 with TRBJ2-1; maybe TRBD1 (6 bases). The TCR sequence derives from an adult who received the AZD1222 COVID-19 vaccine. CDR3: CASSQVTLDRQIQFF. The DNA for the CDR3 is TGTGCCAGCAGCCAAGTCACTCTCGACAGGCAGATTCAGTTCTTC.